These T cell receptor beta chains were read from a single sample in a study of T cells in Graves' hyperthyroidism and ophthalmopathy. TCRdb itself ran the multiplex PCR reads through MiXCR, one entry per CDR3 protein. The sample includes 600,000 to 750,000 distinct CDR3 sequences, around a sixth of them seen just once. Sequences were obtained from blood. These receptors all come from a man aged 50 to 59 with Graves' hyperthyroidism. The CDR3 runs from the conserved cysteine through the conserved F or W. D genes are given only for firm matches. The size entry is marked missing in some rows and otherwise reads once, few, many or a size class.

J gene,CDR3 length,V gene,clone size,D gene,CDR3 DNA,CDR3 protein
TRBJ2-1,16,TRBV5-1,-,-,TGCGCCAGCAGCTTGGAGGGGGGGCTTTGGAACAATGAGCAGTTCTTC,CASSLEGGLWNNEQFF
TRBJ1-4,13,TRBV10-3,many,-,TGTGCCATCAGTGTCCAAGGAACAGAAAAACTGTTTTTT,CAISVQGTEKLFF
TRBJ1-1,12,TRBV9,few,-,TGTGCCAGCAGCGGCCGGGACATGGAAGCTTTCTTT,CASSGRDMEAFF
TRBJ2-1,15,TRBV13,many,-,TGTGCCAGCAGCCAAGGAGGGAGTGCGGAGAATGAGCAGTTCTTC,CASSQGGSAENEQFF
TRBJ2-2,17,TRBV24-1,-,TRBD2,TGTGCCACCAGTGATCCCTATAGCGGGAGGGCCTTCGGGGAGCTGTTTTTT,CATSDPYSGRAFGELFF
TRBJ1-1,14,TRBV19,many,TRBD1,TGTGCCAGTAGATCCGGGACAGGATGGACTGAAGCTTTCTTT,CASRSGTGWTEAFF
TRBJ2-5,15,TRBV28,many,TRBD2,TGTGCCAGCCTTAGCGGGAGGGCCTTCCAAGAGACCCAGTACTTC,CASLSGRAFQETQYF
TRBJ1-1,13,TRBV3-1,-,-,TGTGCCAGCAGCCAACTGACAGATACTGAAGCTTTCTTT,CASSQLTDTEAFF
TRBJ1-6,16,TRBV6-2/TRBV6-3,-,-,TGTGCCAGCAGTTACAATGAACCGCTACCTAATTCACCCCTCCACTTT,CASSYNEPLPNSPLHF
TRBJ2-7,14,TRBV27,-,-,TGTGCCAGCAGTCCTCGGGGACTCGTTTACGAGCAGTACTTC,CASSPRGLVYEQYF
TRBJ1-5,14,TRBV5-1,many,-,TGCGCCAGCAGCCCGGGGCCAAGCAATCAGCCCCAGCATTTT,CASSPGPSNQPQHF
TRBJ1-6,15,TRBV3-1,-,-,TGTGCCAGCAGCCGTTGGGAGGGGTTGAATTCACCCCTCCACTTT,CASSRWEGLNSPLHF
TRBJ1-1,13,TRBV29-1,-,-,TGCAGCGTTGAAACAGGAATGAACACTGAAGCTTTCTTT,CSVETGMNTEAFF
TRBJ1-5,13,TRBV3-1,few,-,TGTGCCAGCAGCCACAGTTCTGATCAGCCCCAGCATTTT,CASSHSSDQPQHF
TRBJ2-5,16,TRBV7-3,few,-,TGTGCCAGCAGCCCCGCCCCAGCCAAAAGCCAAGAGACCCAGTACTTC,CASSPAPAKSQETQYF
TRBJ2-7,16,TRBV27,many,TRBD2,TGTGCCAGCAGTTTGACCCTAGCGGGAGCAGGGGGCGAGCAGTACTTC,CASSLTLAGAGGEQYF
TRBJ2-5,13,TRBV29-1,-,-,TGCAGCGTTGAAACTAGCATTGTGGAGACCCAGTACTTC,CSVETSIVETQYF
TRBJ2-1,15,TRBV20-1,many,TRBD2,TGCAGTGCCCTGGGGCTGGAGCGGGAGAACAATGAGCAGTTCTTC,CSALGLERENNEQFF
TRBJ1-1,18,TRBV6-4,few,-,TGTGCCAGCAGTTACTCGCAGGGATTGCGGGCGTATAACACTGAAGCTTTCTTT,CASSYSQGLRAYNTEAFF
TRBJ1-3,13,TRBV2,-,-,TGTGCCAGTGGACAGACCTCTGGAAACACCATATATTTT,CASGQTSGNTIYF
TRBJ2-3,14,TRBV2,many,TRBD2,TGTGCCAGCAGAAAAGCGGGAAGCACAGATACGCAGTATTTT,CASRKAGSTDTQYF
TRBJ1-5,16,TRBV24-1,-,-,TGTGCCACCAGTGATTTTTCCCCCTATAGCAATCAGCCCCAGCATTTT,CATSDFSPYSNQPQHF
TRBJ2-7,16,TRBV4-2,-,TRBD1,TGTGCCAGCAGCCAAGGCTTGGACAGGGGAACCTACGAGCAGTACTTC,CASSQGLDRGTYEQYF
TRBJ2-3,14,TRBV7-2,many,-,TGTGCCAGCAGCACCAGGCTGGGCACAGATACGCAGTATTTT,CASSTRLGTDTQYF
TRBJ2-1,11,TRBV12-3/TRBV12-4,few,-,TGTGCCAGCAGTTGGGCGGCCGAGCAGTTCTTC,CASSWAAEQFF
TRBJ2-1,17,TRBV11-2,many,TRBD2,TGTGCCAGCAGCTATACCCCGGGACTAGCGGGAATTAATGAGCAGTTCTTC,CASSYTPGLAGINEQFF
TRBJ2-1,15,TRBV27,many,-,TGTGCCAGCAGTCCCGGGGCCAACTCCTACAATGAGCAGTTCTTC,CASSPGANSYNEQFF
TRBJ2-5,14,TRBV12-3/TRBV12-4,many,-,TGTGCCAGCAGTTTAAGGGAGAGGCAAGGGACCCAGTACTTC,CASSLRERQGTQYF